A single T cell receptor beta chain is shown here with its context. The table lists this clonotype with a few counts. The antigen this receptor binds is unknown. Nothing much larger sits one base from this clone, and base qualities are not available. This sample was included in a study of response to subunit inactivated influenza vaccine (dated by TCRdb to between 2018 and 2020). Broadly, across the study: The study used deep quantitative T cell receptor repertoire profiling to track responses to a trivalent subunit inactivated influenza vaccine. General study outcomes and caveats: The authors proposed that each seasonal influenza vaccination may bring in only a limited number of new T cells.

The CDR3 contains 16 residues, cysteine and phenylalanine counted. Of all the DNA, just the CDR3 is kept, 48 bases in frame from base 1. Deletion took 1 base off V and 0 bases off J, with a span of 16 bases between the germline ends. The germline V gene encodes CDR1 DFQATT and CDR2 SNEGSKA (reference sequence). The receptor library was made with RT-PCR. Sequencing was carried out with an Illumina HiSeq 2500. TCRdb's own reprocessing of the public reads used fastp at Q25 and MiXCR and kept productive beta chains. Here each entry gathers all rows of one CDR3 protein and keeps the most common genes and DNA. The sample contains 610,000 or so distinct CDR3 sequences, 12% to 15% of them found a single time. Approximately 12% of the sample rests with the top ten.

The sequence joins TRBV20-1 to TRBJ2-7; the D gene is possibly TRBD1, with 6 bases matching. The sample consisted of PBMCs from blood, taken about 12 days after vaccination. This sequence was found in a man in his forties or fifties who received an inactivated influenza vaccine. Donor details come from another sample of the same person, matched by shared clones. The DNA is as follows: TGCAGTGCTAGAGGTCTGGTCAGGGGTAGCTCCTACGAGCAGTACTTC. Its translation is CSARGLVRGSSYEQYF.